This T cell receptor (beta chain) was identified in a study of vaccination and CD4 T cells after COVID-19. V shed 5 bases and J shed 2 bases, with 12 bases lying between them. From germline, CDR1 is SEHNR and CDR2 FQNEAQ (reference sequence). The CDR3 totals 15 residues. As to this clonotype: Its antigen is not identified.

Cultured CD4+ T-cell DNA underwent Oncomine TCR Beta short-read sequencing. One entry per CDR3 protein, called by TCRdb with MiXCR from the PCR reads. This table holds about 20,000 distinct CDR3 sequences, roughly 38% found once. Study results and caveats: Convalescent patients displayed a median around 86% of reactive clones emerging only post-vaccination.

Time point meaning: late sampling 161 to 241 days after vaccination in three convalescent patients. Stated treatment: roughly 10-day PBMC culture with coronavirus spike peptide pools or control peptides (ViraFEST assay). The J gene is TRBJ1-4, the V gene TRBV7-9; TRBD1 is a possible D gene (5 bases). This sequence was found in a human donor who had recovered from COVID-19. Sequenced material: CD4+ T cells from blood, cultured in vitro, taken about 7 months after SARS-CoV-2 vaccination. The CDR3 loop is CASSPQGATNEKLFF. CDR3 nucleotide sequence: TGTGCCAGCAGCCCCCAAGGGGCGACTAATGAAAAACTGTTTTTT.